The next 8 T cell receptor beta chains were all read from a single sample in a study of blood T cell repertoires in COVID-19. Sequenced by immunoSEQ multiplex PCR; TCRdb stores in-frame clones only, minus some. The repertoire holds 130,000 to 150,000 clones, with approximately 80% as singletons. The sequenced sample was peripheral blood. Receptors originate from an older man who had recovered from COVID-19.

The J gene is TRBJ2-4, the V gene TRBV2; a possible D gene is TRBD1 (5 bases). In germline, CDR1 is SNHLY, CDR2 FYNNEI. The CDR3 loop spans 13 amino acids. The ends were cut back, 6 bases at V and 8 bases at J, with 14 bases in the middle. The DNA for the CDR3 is TGTGCCAGCAGCTGGACACCGGCGGACATTCAGTACTTC. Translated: CASSWTPADIQYF.

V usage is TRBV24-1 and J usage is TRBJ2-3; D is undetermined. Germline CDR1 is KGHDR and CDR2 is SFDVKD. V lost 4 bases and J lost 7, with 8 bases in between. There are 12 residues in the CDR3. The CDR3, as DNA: TGTGCCACCAGTGACGACGACAATACGCAGTATTTT. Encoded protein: CATSDDDNTQYF.

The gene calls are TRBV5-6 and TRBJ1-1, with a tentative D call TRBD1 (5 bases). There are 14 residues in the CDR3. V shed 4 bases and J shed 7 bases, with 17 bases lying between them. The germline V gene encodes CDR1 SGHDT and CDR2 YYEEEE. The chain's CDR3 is CASSLIMTADEAFF. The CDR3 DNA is TGTGCCAGCAGCCTAATCATGACAGCCGATGAAGCTTTCTTT. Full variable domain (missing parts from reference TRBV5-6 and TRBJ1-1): DAGVTQSPTHLIKTRGQQVTLRCSPKSGHDTVSWYQQALGQGPQFIFQYYEEEERQRGNFPDRFSGHQFPNYSSELNVNALLLGDSALYLCASSLIMTADEAFFGQGTRLTVV.

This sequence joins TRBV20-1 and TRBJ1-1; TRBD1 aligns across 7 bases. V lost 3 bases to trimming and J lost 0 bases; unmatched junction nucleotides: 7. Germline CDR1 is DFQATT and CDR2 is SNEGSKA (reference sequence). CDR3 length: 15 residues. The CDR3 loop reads CSASPRDRLNTEAFF. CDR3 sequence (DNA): TGCAGTGCTAGTCCCCGGGACAGATTGAACACTGAAGCTTTCTTT.

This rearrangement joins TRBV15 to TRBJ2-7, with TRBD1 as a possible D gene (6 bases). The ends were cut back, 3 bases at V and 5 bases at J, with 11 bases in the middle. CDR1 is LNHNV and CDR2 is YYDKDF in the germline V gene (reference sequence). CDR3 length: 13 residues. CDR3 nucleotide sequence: TGTGCCACCAGCAGTAGGACAGCGAACGAGCAGTACTTC. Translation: CATSSRTANEQYF.

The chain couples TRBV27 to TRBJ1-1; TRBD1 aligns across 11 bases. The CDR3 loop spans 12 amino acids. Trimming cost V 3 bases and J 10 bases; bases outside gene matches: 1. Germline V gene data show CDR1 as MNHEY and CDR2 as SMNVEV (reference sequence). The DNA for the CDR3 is TGTGCCAGCAGTTTTGGGACAGGGGGAGCTTTCTTT. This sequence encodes CASSFGTGGAFF.

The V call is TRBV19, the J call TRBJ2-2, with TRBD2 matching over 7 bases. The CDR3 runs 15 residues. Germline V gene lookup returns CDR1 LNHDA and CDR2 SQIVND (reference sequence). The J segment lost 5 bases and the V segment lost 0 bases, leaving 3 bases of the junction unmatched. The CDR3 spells CASSIDRGVTGELFF. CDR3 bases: TGTGCCAGTAGTATAGACCGGGGGGTGACCGGGGAGCTGTTTTTT.

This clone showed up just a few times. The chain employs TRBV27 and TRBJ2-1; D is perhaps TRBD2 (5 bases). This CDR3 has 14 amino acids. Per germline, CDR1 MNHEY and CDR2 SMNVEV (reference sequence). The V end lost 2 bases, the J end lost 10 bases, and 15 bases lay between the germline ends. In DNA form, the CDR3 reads TGTGCCAGCAGTTTAATGGCAGGAGGAGAAGAGCAGTTCTTC. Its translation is CASSLMAGGEEQFF.